Shown below are 15 T cell receptor beta chains from a single sample sequenced in a study of cytomegalovirus exposure and HLA in healthy donors. A multiplex PCR was run with 60 Vbeta primers and 13 Jbeta primers. TCRdb's copy holds only in-frame clones and misses some; the assay was immunoSEQ multiplex PCR. The table has about 88,000 clones, 70% to 90% seen once; the top ten hold roughly 2.3%. Sequencing used PBMCs. The receptors shown here come from a man aged 18 to 29 in good health and CMV-seronegative.

The chain couples TRBV7-3 to TRBJ2-5, with 8 bases fitting TRBD2. CDR3 length: 13 residues. From germline, CDR1 is SGHTA and CDR2 FQGTGA. With V trimmed by 4 bases and J by 4 bases, 2 bases remained unmatched. The CDR3 bases are TGTGCCAGCAGCTCAGGACTAGCAGAGACCCAGTACTTC. Its protein product is CASSSGLAETQYF. The whole variable domain, remainder taken from reference TRBV7-3 and TRBJ2-5, is GAGVSQTPSNKVTEKGKYVELRCDPISGHTALYWYRQSLGQGPEFLIYFQGTGAADDSGLPNDRFFAVRPEGSVSTLKIQRTERGDSAVYLCASSSGLAETQYFGPGTRLLVL.

The rearrangement uses TRBV2 and TRBJ2-7; 8 nucleotides agree with TRBD1. Trimming removed 0 bases from V and 2 bases from J; junction bases left unmatched: 6. The CDR3 is 16 amino acids. CDR1 SNHLY and CDR2 FYNNEI come from the germline V gene. CDR3 coding DNA: TGTGCCAGCAGTGAAGCTTGGACAGGGACCCCCTACGAGCAGTACTTC. Protein sequence: CASSEAWTGTPYEQYF.

This chain joins TRBV7-2 and TRBJ2-1; tentative D call: TRBD1 (5 bases). Trimming shortened V by 1 base and J by 4 bases, and 8 bases separated the two germline ends. Germline assignment: CDR1 SGHTA and CDR2 FQGNSA. This CDR3 has 14 amino acids. CDR3 residues: CASSLGQGYNEQFF. CDR3 DNA sequence: TGTGCCAGCAGCTTAGGGCAGGGTTACAATGAGCAGTTCTTC.

The chain couples TRBV7-3 to TRBJ2-1; TRBD1 matches 7 bases. Looked up from germline, CDR1 is SGHTA and CDR2 is FQGTGA. This CDR3 comprises 15 residues. The V gene end was trimmed by 2 bases and the J gene end by 4 bases; junction bases not matched to a gene: 5. As DNA, the CDR3 is TGTGCCAGCAGCTTAGTTCTCAGGGGGTACAATGAGCAGTTCTTC. Protein sequence: CASSLVLRGYNEQFF.

This clone was detected once. The chain employs TRBV2 and TRBJ2-3; the D is unclear. Germline CDR1 reads SNHLY; CDR2 reads FYNNEI. V was cut by 1 base and J by 1 base, with 6 bases left in between. CDR3 length: 14 residues. The CDR3 is CASSEGQGTDTQYF. The DNA for the CDR3 is TGTGCCAGCAGTGAAGGACAAGGCACAGATACGCAGTATTTT. The variable domain in full, completed from reference TRBV2 and TRBJ2-3, reads EPEVTQTPSHQVTQMGQEVILRCVPISNHLYFYWYRQILGQKVEFLVSFYNNEISEKSEIFDDQFSVERPDGSNFTLKIRSTKLEDSAMYFCASSEGQGTDTQYFGPGTRLTVL.

This clone occurred a few times. This chain connects TRBV6-1 to TRBJ2-7, with TRBD2 identical over 10 bases. This CDR3 spans 13 amino acids. V shed 7 bases and J 2 bases; nucleotides not matched to a gene: 2. Germline V CDR1 and CDR2: MNHNS, SASEGT. The CDR3 region has the DNA TGTGCCAGCAAGCGGGAGGGGGCCTACGAGCAGTACTTC. Translated: CASKREGAYEQYF.

The J gene is TRBJ2-7, the V gene TRBV7-8, with 8 bases aligning to TRBD2. Germline CDR1 reads SGHVS; CDR2 reads FQNEAQ. V dropped 3 bases and J dropped 3; count of bases not matched to a gene: 4. CDR3 length: 14 residues. The CDR3 here is CASSFGGTSYEQYF. CDR3 coding DNA: TGTGCCAGCAGCTTCGGGGGGACTAGCTACGAGCAGTACTTC.

Only a few counts were recorded for this clone. The chain has TRBV6-1 and TRBJ1-5; D may be TRBD1 (5 bases). The CDR3 loop spans 15 amino acids. Trimming stripped 8 bases from V and 3 bases from J, with 17 bases between. The germline V gene has CDR1 MNHNS and CDR2 SASEGT. The CDR3 DNA reads as TGTGCCAGCCGGGGGGGAGCTGATGTCAATCAGCCCCAGCATTTT. This translates into CASRGGADVNQPQHF.

Here the CDR3 reads CASSLGAGSGNTIYF. The CDR3, as DNA: TGTGCCAGCAGCTTAGGGGCGGGGTCTGGAAACACCATATATTTT. This rearrangement joins TRBV7-2 to TRBJ1-3; the D is unclear. Germline V CDR1 and CDR2: SGHTA, FQGNSA. The CDR3 runs 15 residues. V shed 1 base and J shed 1 base, with 8 bases lying between them. The full variable domain, with the rest looked up from reference TRBV7-2 and TRBJ1-3, is GAGVSQSPSNKVTEKGKDVELRCDPISGHTALYWYRQSLGQGLEFLIYFQGNSAPDKSGLPSDRFSAERTGGSVSTLTIQRTQQEDSAVYLCASSLGAGSGNTIYFGEGSWLTVV.

This clone was detected once. This chain's CDR3 is CASSPRQSGGDSPLHF. Written as DNA, the CDR3 is TGTGCCAGCTCACCGAGACAGAGCGGAGGGGATTCACCCCTCCACTTT. The chain recombines TRBV18 with TRBJ1-6; weak D call: TRBD1 (5 bases). The CDR3 is made up of 16 amino acids. The V end lost 3 bases, the J end lost 8 bases, and 17 bases lay between the germline ends. Germline lookup yields CDR1 KGHSH and CDR2 LQKENI.

The chain links TRBV11-2 to TRBJ2-7, with D possibly being TRBD2 (5 bases). This CDR3 region has 15 residues. The germline V gene has CDR1 SGHAT and CDR2 FQNNGV. V lost 2 bases and J 0 bases, leaving 11 bases between the germline ends. The CDR3 DNA reads TGTGCCAGCAGCTTACTTGCGGGCACCTCCTACGAGCAGTACTTC. This gives the protein CASSLLAGTSYEQYF.

The chain has TRBV4-1 and TRBJ2-7; tentative D call: TRBD2 (5 bases). Germline CDR1 is MGHRA and CDR2 is YSYEKL. V lost 0 bases and J 2 bases, leaving 26 bases between the germline ends. The CDR3 is 20 amino acids. The CDR3 sequence is CASSQDPPSPLGALPYEQYF. The CDR3 coding sequence is TGCGCCAGCAGCCAAGACCCCCCGAGTCCTTTGGGAGCCCTTCCCTACGAGCAGTACTTC.

This clone was recorded a few times. J is TRBJ2-1 and V is TRBV15; a weak D match, TRBD2 (6 bases). V gave up 0 bases and J gave up 4 bases, with 10 bases separating them. The CDR3 runs to 15 residues. The germline V gene has CDR1 LNHNV and CDR2 YYDKDF (reference sequence). CDR3 sequence (DNA): TGTGCCACCAGCAGAGATCCGGCGGGATACAATGAGCAGTTCTTC. It encodes CATSRDPAGYNEQFF.

V and J are TRBV5-1 and TRBJ1-3, with a tentative D call TRBD1 (5 bases). The germline V gene has CDR1 SGHRS and CDR2 YFSETQ. Trimming cost V 0 bases and J 4 bases, with 11 bases left between them. The CDR3 has 15 residues. This CDR3 reads CASSLGAGKGNTIYF. The CDR3, as DNA: TGCGCCAGCAGCTTGGGTGCAGGGAAAGGAAACACCATATATTTT.

The V gene is TRBV19, the J gene TRBJ1-1; D ambiguous. The CDR3 runs 13 residues. Germline loops: CDR1 LNHDA, CDR2 SQIVND (reference sequence). The ends were cut back, 3 bases at V and 0 bases at J, with 5 bases in the middle. CDR3 region: CASSIPMNTEAFF. CDR3 sequence (DNA): TGTGCCAGTAGTATCCCCATGAACACTGAAGCTTTCTTT.